This T cell receptor beta chain was sequenced for a study of cytomegalovirus exposure and HLA in healthy donors. The wider study: The 120 or so validation repertoires used a platform that matched the one used for the roughly 650 first-cohort repertoires, as a later analysis reported. Regarding the study as a whole: A classifier reportedly called cytomegalovirus status with high sensitivity and specificity. Associated with cytomegalovirus, according to the listing, were around 160 TCR beta chains.

Regarding this clone: Its antigen is currently unknown.

V lost 0 bases, J lost 0 bases, and 9 bases lay in between. This CDR3 contains 15 residues. Germline V lookup: CDR1 MNHEY, CDR2 SVGAGI. Assay: immunoSEQ multiplex PCR; the TCRdb copy retains only in-frame clones and omits some. The repertoire holds some 170,000 clones, with more than 75% as singletons. Sequencing used PBMCs. The V gene is TRBV6-5, the J gene TRBJ2-7; perhaps TRBD1 as D (5 bases). This sequence originates from a woman aged 30 to 39 in good health and CMV-seronegative. The CDR3 sequence: CASSYSIDSSYEQYF. CDR3 nucleotides: TGTGCCAGCAGTTACTCGATTGACAGCTCCTACGAGCAGTACTTC.